These T cell receptor beta chains were read from a single sample in a study of cytomegalovirus exposure and HLA in healthy donors. Assay: immunoSEQ multiplex PCR; the TCRdb copy retains only in-frame clones and omits some. Of hundreds of thousands of clones in the sample, 70% to 85% are singletons; the top ten hold 0.5% to 0.7%. The sample comprised PBMCs. Every receptor here comes from a woman in her thirties or forties in good health and CMV-seronegative. Both conserved end residues are part of each CDR3. Each record gives: clone size, V gene, D gene, J gene, CDR3 DNA, CDR3 protein. D genes are given only for firm matches. For some rows the clone size is stated as once, few or many, or as a class when expanded; others skip it.

NA	TRBV7-8	TRBD2	TRBJ2-2	TGTGCCAGCAGCCGGACTAGCGGGGGGACGAACACCGGGGAGCTGTTTTTT	CASSRTSGGTNTGELFF
NA	TRBV6-4	NA	TRBJ2-5	TGTGCCAGCAGTGGTCTCGCGGGAGAGACCCAGTACTTC	CASSGLAGETQYF
NA	TRBV2	NA	TRBJ1-3	TGTGCCAGCAGAGGGGACATGGGAAACACCATATATTTT	CASRGDMGNTIYF
NA	TRBV5-4	NA	TRBJ1-2	TGTGCCAGCAGCCCCCCTGGAGGGTCAGTCTATGGCTACACCTTC	CASSPPGGSVYGYTF
NA	TRBV5-6	NA	TRBJ2-2	TGTGCCAGCAGCTTGAGGGGGAGTCACGGGGAGCTGTTTTTT	CASSLRGSHGELFF
few	TRBV6-1	NA	TRBJ2-7	TGTGCCAGCAGTAAAGGCAGGGCCCCCGCAAGCTCCTACGAGCAGTACTTC	CASSKGRAPASSYEQYF
NA	TRBV5-1	NA	TRBJ1-2	TGCGCCAGCAGCTTGGTGACAGGTGACTATGGCTACACCTTC	CASSLVTGDYGYTF
NA	TRBV5-4	NA	TRBJ1-4	TGTGCCACACGGACAGCTCCTAATGAAAAACTGTTTTTT	CATRTAPNEKLFF
NA	TRBV27	NA	TRBJ1-2	TGTGCCAGCAGCCTGGGTTCTCGGGGGAACTATGGCTACACCTTC	CASSLGSRGNYGYTF
NA	TRBV14	NA	TRBJ2-5	TGTGCCAGCAGCCAAGATGGGCAGGGGTGGGAGACCCAGTACTTC	CASSQDGQGWETQYF
NA	TRBV5-1	NA	TRBJ2-5	TGCGCCAGCAGCTTGGAAAGGGGCCCAAGGAATGGGGAGACCCAGTACTTC	CASSLERGPRNGETQYF
NA	TRBV25-1	TRBD1	TRBJ1-1	TGTGCCAGCAGTGAAGAGGGGGCAGTCACTGAAGCTTTCTTT	CASSEEGAVTEAFF
NA	TRBV6-5	NA	TRBJ2-1	TGTGCCAGCGCCACGAGGCTAATGTCCTACAATGAGCAGTTCTTC	CASATRLMSYNEQFF
NA	TRBV19	NA	TRBJ1-2	TGTGCCAGTAGTCCTTCCGGCGGCAACTATGGCTACACCTTC	CASSPSGGNYGYTF
NA	TRBV19	TRBD1	TRBJ1-5	TGTGCCAGTAGTAAGAACAGGGGGAATAGCAATCAGCCCCAGCATTTT	CASSKNRGNSNQPQHF
once	TRBV30	NA	TRBJ2-1	TGTGCCTGGAGTGCCCTGGACTTTCAGAGGCAGTTCTTC	CAWSALDFQRQFF
NA	TRBV25-1	TRBD1	TRBJ1-2	TGTGCCAGCAGTGAATTACGGACAGGACCGTACACCTTC	CASSELRTGPYTF
NA	TRBV10-3	TRBD1	TRBJ2-7	TGTGCCATCATGAGGGATCTTCAGGGGGACGAGCAGTACTTC	CAIMRDLQGDEQYF
NA	TRBV6-1	NA	TRBJ2-7	TGTGCCAGCAGGATCCGATCACAGGAACTCTACGAGCAGTACTTC	CASRIRSQELYEQYF
NA	TRBV7-3	TRBD1	TRBJ2-3	TGTGCCAGCAGCTCGACAGGGGGCAGGCAGTATTTT	CASSSTGGRQYF
NA	TRBV15	NA	TRBJ2-7	TGTGCCACCACTTCCGACACGAGGCCGGGGGACGAGCAGTACTTC	CATTSDTRPGDEQYF
NA	TRBV5-1	TRBD2	TRBJ2-7	TGCGCCAGCAGCTTGGAGCGGGGCGCCTACGAGCAGTACTTC	CASSLERGAYEQYF
once	TRBV30	TRBD1	TRBJ2-2	TGTGCCTGGAGTGTACACAGGGGGAACACCGGGGAGCTGTTTTTT	CAWSVHRGNTGELFF
NA	TRBV6-5	NA	TRBJ1-6	TGTGCCAGCAGTAGGACAGTCTATAATTCACCCCTCCACTTT	CASSRTVYNSPLHF
NA	TRBV5-1	TRBD1	TRBJ2-3	TGCGCCAGCAGCTTGGGGACAGGGGCAAGGACAGATACGCAGTATTTT	CASSLGTGARTDTQYF
NA	TRBV27	TRBD2	TRBJ2-3	TGTGCCAGCAGTTCTTTCTACACAACTAGCGGGGGTAGCACAGATACGCAGTATTTT	CASSSFYTTSGGSTDTQYF
NA	TRBV7-2	NA	TRBJ1-2	TGTGCCAGCAGCTTAGGTGTGACAGGCAACTATGGCTACACCTTC	CASSLGVTGNYGYTF
NA	TRBV29-1	TRBD1	TRBJ1-3	TGCAGCGTTCTCCGGACAGGGGGAGGAAACACCATATATTTT	CSVLRTGGGNTIYF
NA	TRBV7-9	NA	TRBJ2-3	TGTGCCAGCAGCTTCGCCGGGGGATCCCCAGATACGCAGTATTTT	CASSFAGGSPDTQYF
NA	TRBV5-4	NA	TRBJ1-4	TGTGCCAGCAGCTTGGAAGGGGCAAAGAGGGAAAAACTGTTTTTT	CASSLEGAKREKLFF
NA	TRBV10-3	TRBD2	TRBJ2-2	TGTGCCATCAGTGAGTTTACCGGGACTAGCGGGAAGAACACCGGGGAGCTGTTTTTT	CAISEFTGTSGKNTGELFF
NA	TRBV5-1	TRBD1	TRBJ2-1	TGCGCCAGCAAGGGACAGGGGGCGCAAAGGGAGCAGTTCTTC	CASKGQGAQREQFF